The 8 T cell receptor beta chains below were found in one sample sequenced in a study of T cell clones after liver transplantation. Method: immunoSEQ multiplex PCR; TCRdb's copy keeps in-frame clones and lacks some. The table has roughly 100,000 clones, approximately 78% seen once. The sample in question was CD4+ T cells from blood, obtained before liver transplant. The receptors stem from a human donor who received a liver transplant.

The chain couples TRBV9 to TRBJ1-3, with TRBD1 matching 12 bases. The CDR3 runs to 19 residues. Germline trimming cut 0 bases from V and 2 bases from J; bases unmatched to any gene: 9. Germline V CDR1 and CDR2: SGDLS, YYNGEE. The CDR3 here is CASSVDPGTGGRTGNTIYF. The CDR3 DNA reads as TGTGCCAGCAGCGTAGACCCCGGGACAGGGGGCAGGACTGGAAACACCATATATTTT.

The V and J genes are TRBV10-2 and TRBJ1-5; tentatively, D is TRBD1 (5 bases). From germline, CDR1 is WSHSY and CDR2 SAAADI. CDR3 length: 14 amino acids. Trimming removed 5 bases at V and 5 bases at J, with 13 bases between. The CDR3 reads CASSSAGTDQPQHF. CDR3 bases: TGCGCCAGCAGTTCAGCCGGGACCGATCAGCCCCAGCATTTT.

With regard to this clone: Different DNA sequences within this sample yield the same CDR3. The rearrangement uses TRBV19 and TRBJ2-6; perhaps D is TRBD1 or TRBD2 (5 bases each). Trimming shortened V by 3 bases and J by 0 bases, and 6 bases separated the two germline ends. In germline, CDR1 is LNHDA, CDR2 SQIVND (reference sequence). The CDR3 totals 15 residues. The DNA for the CDR3 is TGTGCCAGTAGTATTGGGGGCTCTGGGGCCAACGTCCTGACTTTC. Protein product: CASSIGGSGANVLTF.

The chain joins TRBV7-2 to TRBJ1-2; perhaps TRBD1 as D (6 bases). This CDR3 region has 15 residues. Trimming shortened V by 1 base and J by 4 bases, and 13 bases separated the two germline ends. From germline, CDR1 is SGHTA and CDR2 FQGNSA. For the CDR3, the DNA is TGTGCCAGCAGCTTAGAAGCGGGGGCGGCCTATGGCTACACCTTC. Encoded protein: CASSLEAGAAYGYTF.

The V and J genes are TRBV7-2 and TRBJ1-1; D is perhaps TRBD1 (6 bases). V shed 5 bases and J shed 1 base, with 8 bases lying between them. The CDR3 is 13 amino acids. Germline CDR1 SGHTA, CDR2 FQGNSA. The CDR3 coding sequence is TGTGCCAGCAGCAAAGGGGGGAACACTGAAGCTTTCTTT. This gives the protein CASSKGGNTEAFF.

The V gene is TRBV19, the J gene TRBJ1-6, with D possibly being TRBD1 (6 bases). CDR3 length: 14 residues. With 3 bases removed from V and 7 bases from J, the gap between germline ends came to 10 bases. The V gene's germline CDR1 is LNHDA and CDR2 SQIVND (reference sequence). CDR3 DNA: TGTGCCAGTAGTATGAGGGGGGCCAATTCACCCCTCCACTTT. Translation gives CASSMRGANSPLHF.

The CDR3, as DNA: TGTGCCAGCAGCTTGTCAGGGCTTAACTATGGCTACACCTTC. Its translation: CASSLSGLNYGYTF. The rearrangement uses TRBV5-5 and TRBJ1-2; a possible D gene is TRBD1 (5 bases). CDR1 is SGHKS, CDR2 YYEKEE, per germline (reference sequence). The CDR3 is 14 residues long. Trimming pared 1 base from V and 1 base from J, leaving 8 bases between.

This chain links TRBV10-3 with TRBJ1-1; TRBD1 is a possible D gene (5 bases). Trimming cost V 7 bases and J 0 bases, with 18 bases left between them. Germline V gene lookup returns CDR1 ENHRY and CDR2 SYGVKD. The CDR3 covers 16 residues. CDR3 residues: CAITQGPRRMNTEAFF. The CDR3 region has the DNA TGTGCCATCACCCAGGGCCCGAGGAGGATGAACACTGAAGCTTTCTTT.